Below are 6 T cell receptor beta chains sequenced from a single sample in a study of shared clonotypes between healthy human individuals. Sequenced by immunoSEQ multiplex PCR; TCRdb stores in-frame clones only, minus some. Here the sample spans approximately 2,300,000 clones, under 95% being singletons. The sample consisted of naive CD4+ T cells from PBMCs. As to subset: CD45RA+ positively selected. All receptors derive from a man aged 18 to 29 in good health. Some clones in this sample may be carry-over from other donors' samples.

The J gene is TRBJ2-5, the V gene TRBV2; 8 nucleotides align to TRBD2. The J segment lost 5 bases and the V segment lost 4 bases, leaving 15 bases of the junction unmatched. CDR1 is SNHLY and CDR2 is FYNNEI in the germline V gene. This CDR3 has 17 amino acids. For the CDR3, the DNA is TGTGCCAGCAGTGTACAGGGACTAGGGGCTCTCGGCGAGACCCAGTACTTC. This translates into CASSVQGLGALGETQYF.

The CDR3 sequence: CASSQARDPIYEQYF. The DNA of the CDR3 is TGCGCCAGCAGCCAGGCGCGGGACCCCATCTACGAGCAGTACTTC. The rearrangement joins TRBV4-1 to TRBJ2-7; D may be TRBD2 (6 bases). Germline V gene data show CDR1 as MGHRA and CDR2 as YSYEKL. Between the trimmed V and J ends, which lost 3 bases and 3 bases, there was a span of 15 bases. This CDR3 is built from 15 residues.

The chain couples TRBV28 to TRBJ2-7, with D perhaps given as TRBD1 or TRBD2 (6 bases each). Deletions cut 1 base from V and 0 bases from J, with 13 bases between. The CDR3 sequence is 16 residues long. Germline values: CDR1 MDHEN, CDR2 SYDVKM. CDR3 sequence reads: CASSLYGGTSSYEQYF. The CDR3 bases are TGTGCCAGCAGTTTATATGGCGGGACAAGCTCCTACGAGCAGTACTTC. Full variable domain (remainder filled in from reference TRBV28 and TRBJ2-7): DVKVTQSSRYLVKRTGEKVFLECVQDMDHENMFWYRQDPGLGLRLIYFSYDVKMKEKGDIPEGYSVSREKKERFSLILESASTNQTSMYLCASSLYGGTSSYEQYFGPGTRLTVT.

This rearrangement joins TRBV5-4 to TRBJ1-2; no clear D. V lost 2 bases to trimming and J lost 4 bases, with 6 bases between them. This CDR3 contains 12 residues. Germline V gene sequence: CDR1 SGHNT, CDR2 YYREEE (reference sequence). In DNA, the CDR3 is TGTGCCAGCAGCTTACCAAGCTATGGCTACACCTTC. It codes for CASSLPSYGYTF.

The chain has TRBV7-9 and TRBJ1-5; D is ambiguous. The CDR3 totals 14 residues. The germline gives CDR1 SEHNR, CDR2 FQNEAQ (reference sequence). V gave up 5 bases and J gave up 2 bases, with 10 bases separating them. In DNA, the CDR3 is TGTGCCAGCAGCCCTAGTAAGGGCAATCAGCCCCAGCATTTT. As protein: CASSPSKGNQPQHF.

This clone was counted a few times. J is TRBJ2-5 and V is TRBV2, with 8 bases fitting TRBD1. The ends lost 10 bases at V and 1 base at J; junction bases unmatched: 11. Germline V gives CDR1 SNHLY, CDR2 FYNNEI. CDR3 length: 15 amino acids. CDR3 DNA: TGTGCCACCAAAGGGGGACAGGCACTCCAAGAGACCCAGTACTTC. This translates into CATKGGQALQETQYF.